These 32 T cell receptor beta chains were all obtained from the same sample, sequenced in a study of T cells in Graves' hyperthyroidism and ophthalmopathy. The source material, RNA transcripts, was used to amplify TCR beta CDR3 regions. The HTBI primer set was used in a first-round RT-PCR of the TCR CDR3. MiXCR was run by TCRdb on the multiplex PCR reads, yielding one entry per CDR3 protein. The sample has some 350,000 distinct CDR3 sequences, more than 15% seen once. Sequencing was done on a sample of blood. Every receptor here comes from a woman between 18 and 29 years old with Graves' hyperthyroidism that later progressed to Graves' ophthalmopathy.

A remark on this clonotype: No DNA is shown, since the ends of the CDR3 on it are uncertain; the CDR3 is the one TCRdb lists. The chain has TRBV12-3 or TRBV12-4 and TRBJ2-7; TRBD2 is the table's D call, not checked against the DNA. The CDR3 region is 13 residues in length, termini included. Here the CDR3 reads CASSFGSGREQYF.

Ten or more counts support this clonotype. The gene calls are TRBV6-1 and TRBJ2-7; D is perhaps TRBD2 (6 bases). The CDR3 covers 13 residues. Trimming removed 3 bases from V and 2 bases from J, with 8 bases in between. In germline, CDR1 is MNHNS, CDR2 SASEGT. CDR3 in DNA: TGTGCCAGCAGTGATTGGGGGGCCTACGAGCAGTACTTC. The encoded protein is CASSDWGAYEQYF.

This chain joins TRBV20-1 and TRBJ2-1, with a weak D call TRBD2 (6 bases). CDR3 length: 18 amino acids. Trimming removed 5 bases at V and 7 bases at J, with 30 bases between. Germline loops: CDR1 DFQATT, CDR2 SNEGSKA (reference sequence). The CDR3 loop is CSALTRDSYLTGSNEQFF. CDR3 coding DNA: TGCAGTGCTCTCACGAGGGACTCCTACCTAACGGGGTCGAATGAGCAGTTCTTC.

This clonotype was counted only a few times. The chain couples TRBV30 to TRBJ2-1; the match to TRBD1 covers 7 bases. Trimming at V came to 5 bases and at J to 7 bases, leaving 2 bases not matched to a gene. This CDR3 has 11 residues. Germline lookup yields CDR1 GTSNPN and CDR2 SVGIG (reference sequence). In nucleotides, the CDR3 is TGTGCCTGGTCGACAGGGAATGAGCAGTTCTTC. It codes for CAWSTGNEQFF.

At least ten counts were recorded for this clonotype. The V gene is TRBV15, the J gene TRBJ2-3; D is ambiguous. The CDR3 has 15 amino acids. CDR1 LNHNV and CDR2 YYDKDF come from the germline V gene (reference sequence). V was cut by 5 bases and J by 0 bases, with 12 bases left in between. The DNA of the CDR3 is TGTGCCACCAGCGGATACTTAACTAGCACAGATACGCAGTATTTT. It translates to CATSGYLTSTDTQYF.

This clonotype showed up many times. The chain couples TRBV4-2 to TRBJ2-6; a weak D match, TRBD2 (6 bases). Germline CDR1 and CDR2: LGHNA and YNFKEQ. V dropped 0 bases and J dropped 0 bases, with 9 bases sitting between them. The CDR3 consists of 17 residues. CDR3 DNA: TGTGCCAGCAGCCAAGAGACCGGGGGCTCTGGGGCCAACGTCCTGACTTTC. This sequence encodes CASSQETGGSGANVLTF.

The table lists this clonotype with many counts. This chain joins TRBV27 and TRBJ1-1; D may be TRBD1 (5 bases). The CDR3 contains 15 residues. V lost 6 bases, J lost 0 bases, and 14 bases lay in between. The germline CDR1 and CDR2 sequences are MNHEY and SMNVEV (reference sequence). The CDR3 DNA is TGTGCCAGCAGCCCCGGCGGGGGGATGAACACTGAAGCTTTCTTT. Its translation is CASSPGGGMNTEAFF.

V is TRBV19 and J is TRBJ2-1, with TRBD2 as a possible D gene (5 bases). CDR3 length equals 13 residues. Germline-derived CDR1 and CDR2 are LNHDA and SQIVND (reference sequence). Deletions cut 7 bases from V and 9 bases from J, with 16 bases between. The CDR3 nucleotides read TGTGCCAGTACCGGGATAACCGGACCTGAGCAGTTCTTC. It translates to CASTGITGPEQFF.

The chain carries TRBV5-5 and TRBJ2-3, with D unresolved. This CDR3 contains 14 residues. Germline V gives CDR1 SGHKS, CDR2 YYEKEE (reference sequence). V lost 2 bases, J lost 4 bases, and 11 bases lay in between. As DNA, the CDR3 is TGTGCCAGCAGCTTTTCTGAGTGGGCAGATACGCAGTATTTT. It is translated as CASSFSEWADTQYF.

This clonotype has ten or more counts. The chain recombines TRBV20-1 with TRBJ2-5; unclear D gene. With 5 bases removed from V and 5 bases from J, the gap between germline ends came to 6 bases. CDR1 is DFQATT, CDR2 SNEGSKA, per germline (reference sequence). This CDR3 has 10 amino acids. The CDR3 here is CSAELETQYF. The CDR3 DNA reads as TGCAGTGCTGAGTTGGAGACCCAGTACTTC.

The sample holds many counts of this clonotype. This chain joins TRBV28 and TRBJ1-2, with TRBD1 matching over 7 bases. After removal of 2 bases from V and 3 bases from J, the junction contained 6 bases not matched to a gene. CDR1 and CDR2 (germline): MDHEN, SYDVKM. The CDR3 loop spans 15 amino acids. The CDR3 here is CASSLPGGQHYGYTF. CDR3 DNA sequence: TGTGCCAGCAGTTTACCCGGGGGACAGCACTATGGCTACACCTTC.

CDR3 DNA sequence: TGTGCCATCAGGGCTTCCCTGAACACTGAAGCTTTCTTT. Protein sequence: CAIRASLNTEAFF. This chain links TRBV10-3 with TRBJ1-1; D is unresolved. In germline, CDR1 is ENHRY, CDR2 SYGVKD. Deletions cut 6 bases from V and 0 bases from J, with 8 bases between. The length of the CDR3 is 13 residues.

This clonotype appeared many times. The CDR3 nucleotides are TGTGCCTGGAGCGACCGGTCCACAGTGTTCTTTGACCAGCCCCAGCATTTT. It encodes CAWSDRSTVFFDQPQHF. The chain is built from TRBV30 and TRBJ1-5; no clear D gene. Per germline, CDR1 GTSNPN and CDR2 SVGIG (reference sequence). The CDR3 totals 17 residues. V was trimmed by 3 bases and J by 7 bases, leaving 25 bases between them.

This clonotype showed up just once. The chain combines TRBV20-1 with TRBJ1-2, with D possibly matching TRBD1 (6 bases). V was shortened by 3 bases and J by 3 bases, with 11 bases between the two germline ends. Germline V CDR1 and CDR2: DFQATT, SNEGSKA (reference sequence). CDR3 length: 13 residues. CDR3 residues: CSARRDNHYGYTF. The DNA of the CDR3 is TGCAGTGCTAGGAGGGACAACCACTATGGCTACACCTTC.

This clonotype was counted ten times or more. The rearrangement uses TRBV20-1 and TRBJ1-2; D perhaps matches TRBD1 (6 bases). V gave up 5 bases and J gave up 8 bases, with 21 bases separating them. CDR3 length: 14 residues. Germline V gene data show CDR1 as DFQATT and CDR2 as SNEGSKA (reference sequence). CDR3 in DNA: TGCAGTGCTGCCCTCGGTGGGGGGCCCGAGGGCTACACCTTC. Translation gives CSAALGGGPEGYTF.

This clonotype was picked up many times. The J gene is TRBJ2-7, the V gene TRBV20-1; D gene uncertain. This CDR3 contains 13 residues. V lost 1 base and J 3 bases, leaving 10 bases between the germline ends. Germline V gives CDR1 DFQATT, CDR2 SNEGSKA (reference sequence). The CDR3 region is CSARVPGFYEQYF. The CDR3 nucleotides read TGCAGTGCTAGAGTCCCCGGTTTCTACGAGCAGTACTTC.

This clonotype has at least ten counts. The J gene is TRBJ1-1, the V gene TRBV10-3; TRBD1 might be the D (6 bases). The CDR3 length is 12 residues. Germline values: CDR1 ENHRY, CDR2 SYGVKD. V was clipped by 6 bases and J by 4 bases, with 9 bases between them. The DNA of the CDR3 is TGTGCCATCAGCGGGGGCGGCACTGAAGCTTTCTTT. Its translation is CAISGGGTEAFF.

This clonotype was found a few times. The V gene is TRBV7-9, the J gene TRBJ2-6; D is unresolved. There are 19 residues in the CDR3. V lost 7 bases, J lost 0 bases, and 22 bases lay in between. CDR1 and CDR2 (germline): SEHNR, FQNEAQ (reference sequence). This CDR3 reads CASNAEIGLPSSGANVLTF. For the CDR3, the DNA is TGTGCCAGCAACGCCGAAATTGGGCTTCCCAGCTCTGGGGCCAACGTCCTGACTTTC.

This clonotype was observed many times. Here the CDR3 reads CSARVNRGLNTEAFF. DNA for the CDR3: TGCAGTGCTAGAGTCAACAGGGGGTTGAACACTGAAGCTTTCTTT. The chain employs TRBV20-1 and TRBJ1-1; 8 bases are shared with TRBD1. Trimming at V came to 1 base and at J to 0 bases, leaving 4 bases not matched to a gene. The CDR3 contains 15 residues. Germline lookup yields CDR1 DFQATT and CDR2 SNEGSKA (reference sequence).

The V gene is TRBV7-8, the J gene TRBJ2-3; D remains ambiguous. The CDR3 consists of 17 residues. CDR1 is SGHVS, CDR2 FQNEAQ, per germline. Trimming cost V 2 bases and J 2 bases, with 17 bases left between them. The CDR3 is CASSLLGWAAHTDTQYF. The CDR3 DNA reads TGTGCCAGCAGCTTACTCGGATGGGCGGCTCACACAGATACGCAGTATTTT.

This clonotype was seen only a few times. The rearrangement joins TRBV3-1 to TRBJ2-1; 12 nucleotides agree with TRBD1. J was trimmed by 4 bases and V by 5 bases; bases with no gene match: 3. Per germline, CDR1 LGHDT and CDR2 YNNKEL (reference sequence). The CDR3 length is 15 residues. The CDR3 protein is CASSGDRGRYNEQFF. The CDR3 DNA reads as TGTGCCAGCAGCGGGGACAGGGGGCGATACAATGAGCAGTTCTTC.

This chain's CDR3 is CASSQDRRLAGGDTGTDTQYF. DNA for the CDR3: TGTGCCAGCAGCCAAGATCGGAGACTAGCGGGAGGCGATACCGGGACAGATACGCAGTATTTT. The J gene is TRBJ2-3, the V gene TRBV3-1, with TRBD2 matching over 13 bases. The length of the CDR3 is 21 residues. Trimming at V came to 0 bases and at J to 3 bases, leaving 15 bases not matched to a gene. CDR1 and CDR2 (germline): LGHDT, YNNKEL (reference sequence).

The sample holds a few counts of this clonotype. The CDR3 protein is CASSVAVGDRANTGELFF. DNA for the CDR3: TGTGCCAGCAGCGTAGCTGTTGGGGACAGGGCGAACACCGGGGAGCTGTTTTTT. The chain links TRBV9 to TRBJ2-2, with 9 nucleotides matching TRBD1. This CDR3 region has 18 residues. After removal of 0 bases from V and 0 bases from J, the junction contained 6 bases not matched to a gene. The germline CDR1 and CDR2 sequences are SGDLS and YYNGEE.

As for this clonotype: Just one base apart from a much larger clone, this may be a read error. This chain joins TRBV7-2 and TRBJ2-5; D uncertain. The CDR3 consists of 11 residues. V lost 4 bases and J 5 bases, leaving 5 bases between the germline ends. CDR1 and CDR2 from the germline V gene are SGHTA and FQGNSA. Here the CDR3 DNA reads TGTGCCAGCAGCTACACGGAGACCCAGTACTTC. It translates to CASSYTETQYF.

A few counts support this clonotype. At one boundary the junction diverges from the germline segment, which might be a read error. The V and J genes are TRBV12-3 or TRBV12-4 and TRBJ1-1; D is ambiguous. The CDR3 runs 9 residues. The CDR3 coding sequence is TGTGCCAGCAGTTTTCCGATTCTCTTT. Amino acid sequence: CASSFPILF.

This clonotype was seen at least ten times. The chain carries TRBV2 and TRBJ2-5; 8 bases map to TRBD1. This CDR3 spans 13 amino acids. Trimming cost V 8 bases and J 4 bases; bases outside gene matches: 6. Per germline, CDR1 SNHLY and CDR2 FYNNEI. For the CDR3, the DNA is TGTGCCAGCCTGGACAGGGATGGAGAGACCCAGTACTTC. Translation gives CASLDRDGETQYF.

This clonotype has a count of ten or more. This chain joins TRBV3-1 and TRBJ2-1, with 9 bases lining up with TRBD2. The CDR3 has 14 amino acids. Germline CDR1 is LGHDT and CDR2 is YNNKEL (reference sequence). J gave up 4 bases and V 6 bases, and 4 bases lay outside the gene matches. Here the CDR3 reads CASRKTSGYNEQFF. The CDR3 DNA follows: TGTGCCAGCAGAAAAACTAGCGGGTACAATGAGCAGTTCTTC.

This chain connects TRBV18 to TRBJ2-5; 9 bases are a match to TRBD2. Trimming at V came to 1 base and at J to 6 bases, leaving 15 bases not matched to a gene. CDR3 length: 18 residues. Germline CDR1 and CDR2: KGHSH and LQKENI. The CDR3 region is CASSPRLLGGGDQQTQYF. The CDR3 bases are TGTGCCAGCTCACCACGCCTCCTAGGCGGGGGGGATCAACAGACCCAGTACTTC.

This clonotype was detected ten times or more. The chain's CDR3 is CASSRDTQLRYEQYF. In nucleotides, the CDR3 is TGTGCCAGCAGCCGGGACACTCAATTAAGATACGAGCAGTACTTC. The chain is built from TRBV2 and TRBJ2-7; maybe TRBD1 (6 bases). Per germline, CDR1 SNHLY and CDR2 FYNNEI. The CDR3 spans 15 residues. V was trimmed by 6 bases and J by 4 bases, leaving 19 bases between them.

This clonotype was detected a few times. J is TRBJ2-1 and V is TRBV6-1; D may be TRBD1 or TRBD2 (5 bases each). CDR3 length: 16 residues. The germline gives CDR1 MNHNS, CDR2 SASEGT. Deletions cut 2 bases from V and 10 bases from J, with 21 bases between. CDR3 sequence (DNA): TGTGCCAGCAGTGAACGAGGGCGCAGATTGGGGGAGGAGCAGTTCTTC. Protein: CASSERGRRLGEEQFF.

This clonotype came up many times. V gene TRBV24-1 combines with J gene TRBJ2-2; 7 bases fit TRBD1. The CDR3 is 17 residues long. The ends lost 1 base at V and 8 bases at J; junction bases unmatched: 12. From germline, CDR1 is KGHDR and CDR2 SFDVKD. In DNA form, the CDR3 reads TGTGCCACCAGTGATTTAGGGGGCCCCTACCAGTTAGGGGAGCTGTTTTTT. This gives the protein CATSDLGGPYQLGELFF.

This clonotype was detected a few times. The chain carries TRBV6-1 and TRBJ2-2; D is possibly TRBD1 (5 bases). V lost 11 bases and J lost 8, with 21 bases in between. The germline V gene has CDR1 MNHNS and CDR2 SASEGT. The CDR3 extends over 14 amino acids. The DNA for the CDR3 is TGTGCCTCCACCTCCAGGGTACGGCGAGGGGAGCTGTTTTTT. This translates into CASTSRVRRGELFF.